A selection of T cell receptor beta chains follows, all from one sample in a study of OX40 agonist ivuxolimab in advanced cancers. The data were produced by immunoSEQ multiplex PCR, yet TCRdb's version contains in-frame clones alone and is incomplete. The profile shows 70,000 to 80,000 clones, over 70% of them singletons. This material consisted of CD4+ or CD8+ T cells sorted from blood, taken in a trial of the OX40 agonist ivuxolimab. These receptors were collected from an adult with an advanced solid tumor such as melanoma, head and neck, liver or kidney cancer. Both conserved end residues are trimmed from each CDR3. The order of the fields is J gene, V gene, CDR3 protein.

TRBJ2-1 TRBV6-1 ASSESSGGENNEQF
TRBJ2-1 TRBV5-1 ASSLGQGSNEQF
TRBJ1-3 TRBV7-2 ATEQGARGNTIY
TRBJ2-5 TRBV27 ASRRTRGPGETQY
TRBJ1-1 TRBV2 ASSVGGFNTEAF
TRBJ2-1 TRBV5-1 ASSLLESKF
TRBJ1-5 TRBV7-3 ASSADPFNQPQH
TRBJ1-2 TRBV6-1 ASSEKYGAGYGYGYT
TRBJ1-2 TRBV20-1 SARENRYT
TRBJ2-3 TRBV10-3 AIQAGLADTQY
TRBJ1-2 TRBV7-2 ASSLDPSGDYGYT
TRBJ1-2 TRBV7-8 ASSFVRGDYGYT
. TRBV10-1 ASSDRGSYEQY
TRBJ2-3 TRBV29-1 SVAGGGTDTQY
TRBJ1-1 TRBV9 ASSVDKGNTEAF
TRBJ1-1 TRBV2 ASSEGTGRGTEAF
TRBJ2-7 TRBV18 ASSPEVGEYEQY
TRBJ2-7 TRBV9 ASNHRTGSYEQY
TRBJ1-5 TRBV30 AWSRRDNQPQH
TRBJ2-5 TRBV11-3 ASSSTGGRETQY
TRBJ1-1 TRBV7-9 ASGTREGKTEAF
TRBJ2-3 TRBV6-6 ASSPAGTSGTDTQY
TRBJ1-2 TRBV19 ASTARTGNYGYT
TRBJ1-5 TRBV11-3 ASSLDIVGSSIQPQH
TRBJ1-3 TRBV7-9 ASSLSSLPKVLSGNTIY
TRBJ2-7 TRBV6-5 ASSKDRAPGYEQY
TRBJ1-4 TRBV7-9 ASSTMTGAANEKLF
TRBJ2-3 TRBV4-1 ASSRGTYTQY
TRBJ2-5 TRBV7-8 ASSLAQGEETQY
TRBJ1-4 TRBV2 ASRPFLATNEKLF
TRBJ1-1 TRBV7-3 ASSLFPAGAVNTEAF
TRBJ2-1 TRBV11-2 ASSLPVSSYNEQF
TRBJ2-1 TRBV6-1 ASSGSGTSGGYNEQF
TRBJ2-7 TRBV7-9 ASSQAAGDHEQY
TRBJ1-6 TRBV7-9 ASSLGVGANNSPLH
TRBJ2-1 TRBV6-6 ASSYSRQSYNEQF
TRBJ1-1 TRBV7-2 ASSETGWNTEAF
TRBJ2-7 TRBV11-2 ASSPETSVGARS
TRBJ1-3 TRBV29-1 SVQGGSGNTIY
TRBJ1-1 TRBV18 ASSQGRLNTEAF
TRBJ2-3 TRBV6-1 ASSEMVAGDTQY
TRBJ1-6 TRBV5-6 ASSSFRVLSPLH